The 18 T cell receptor beta chains below come from one sample, sequenced in a study of blood T cells in healthy people across ages. Then a second PCR, running roughly 7 to 11 cycles, was carried out with a sample-barcoded 5' primer and a J-beta primer mix. TCRdb re-called the 5' RACE reads with MiXCR, one entry per CDR3 protein. Here the sample spans about 1,500,000 distinct CDR3 sequences, approximately 38% being singletons. The sequenced sample was blood. Source of these receptors: a woman under 30 in good health.

This clonotype was seen just once. The CDR3 spells CASSPRGLADSTDTQYF. The CDR3 DNA sequence: TGTGCCAGCAGCCCCCGAGGACTAGCGGATAGCACAGATACGCAGTATTTT. The chain carries TRBV7-9 and TRBJ2-3, with 10 bases aligning to TRBD2. The CDR3 spans 17 residues. With V trimmed by 5 bases and J by 0 bases, 8 bases remained unmatched. CDR1 SEHNR and CDR2 FQNEAQ come from the germline V gene (reference sequence).

This clonotype was seen more than once but under ten times. The V and J genes are TRBV11-2 and TRBJ2-7, with D perhaps assigned TRBD1 or TRBD2 (5 bases each). Germline loops: CDR1 SGHAT, CDR2 FQNNGV. The CDR3 has 15 residues. Trimming took off 3 bases at V and 2 bases at J, with 14 bases between the two ends. CDR3 sequence (DNA): TGTGCCAGCAGCTTCCCGGGACGGCCCACCTACGAGCAGTACTTC. This translates into CASSFPGRPTYEQYF. Drawing the rest from reference TRBV11-2 and TRBJ2-7, the complete variable domain is EAGVAQSPRYKIIEKRQSVAFWCNPISGHATLYWYQQILGQGPKLLIQFQNNGVVDDSQLPKDRFSAERLKGVDSTLKIQPAKLEDSAVYLCASSFPGRPTYEQYFGPGTRLTVT.

This sequence joins TRBV2 and TRBJ2-1, with 7 nucleotides matching TRBD1. Germline V gene lookup returns CDR1 SNHLY and CDR2 FYNNEI. V gave up 6 bases and J gave up 4 bases; unmatched junction bases: 9. The length of the CDR3 is 15 residues. Here the CDR3 reads CASRRSGTAYNEQFF. Written as DNA, the CDR3 is TGTGCCAGCAGAAGATCCGGGACAGCGTACAATGAGCAGTTCTTC.

CDR3 in amino acids: CSAREGGIDQETQYF. The CDR3 DNA is TGCAGTGCTAGAGAGGGGGGGATAGACCAAGAGACCCAGTACTTC. This sequence joins TRBV20-1 and TRBJ2-5, with 7 nucleotides matching TRBD2. The V gene end was trimmed by 0 bases and the J gene end by 0 bases; junction bases not matched to a gene: 4. The CDR3 totals 15 residues. From germline, CDR1 is DFQATT and CDR2 SNEGSKA (reference sequence).

The J gene is TRBJ2-7, the V gene TRBV29-1; TRBD2 might be the D (6 bases). The CDR3 sequence is 12 residues long. Trimming cost V 4 bases and J 6 bases, with 13 bases left between them. From germline, CDR1 is SQVTM and CDR2 ANQGSEA. In nucleotides, the CDR3 is TGCAGCGTTGGGGGCCGGGGGACCGAGCAGTACTTC. Its translation is CSVGGRGTEQYF.

This clonotype has just a few counts. DNA of the CDR3: TGTGCCAGCAGTTACGGGGGGGCGAAGAACACTGAAGCTTTCTTT. Its translation: CASSYGGAKNTEAFF. The chain joins TRBV6-5 to TRBJ1-1; D is possibly TRBD1 (6 bases). CDR1 and CDR2 from the germline V gene are MNHEY and SVGAGI. The CDR3 has 15 amino acids. Trimming took off 2 bases at V and 1 base at J, with 11 bases between the two ends.

The chain couples TRBV10-3 to TRBJ2-3, with D perhaps TRBD1 (6 bases). Germline loops: CDR1 ENHRY, CDR2 SYGVKD. The CDR3 contains 13 residues. With 4 bases removed from V and 4 bases from J, the gap between germline ends came to 9 bases. In DNA, the CDR3 is TGTGCCATCAGTGTACAGGGCCCAGATACGCAGTATTTT. This codes for CAISVQGPDTQYF.

This chain joins TRBV18 and TRBJ1-1; the D is unclear. V was shortened by 0 bases and J by 11 bases, with 13 bases between the two germline ends. In germline, CDR1 is KGHSH, CDR2 LQKENI. CDR3 length equals 13 residues. CDR3: CASSPPELRWAFF. In DNA form, the CDR3 reads TGTGCCAGCTCACCACCAGAGCTCCGATGGGCTTTCTTT.

In its sample, this clonotype was seen a few times. This rearrangement joins TRBV2 to TRBJ1-1; D gene uncertain. The V and J ends lost 6 bases and 0 bases respectively, with 20 bases between them. The germline V gene encodes CDR1 SNHLY and CDR2 FYNNEI. The CDR3 has 17 amino acids. Written as DNA, the CDR3 is TGTGCCAGCAGGACGACTGTCATCATCGAGGTGAACACTGAAGCTTTCTTT. Protein: CASRTTVIIEVNTEAFF. Variable domain in full (rest from reference TRBV2 and TRBJ1-1): EPEVTQTPSHQVTQMGQEVILRCVPISNHLYFYWYRQILGQKVEFLVSFYNNEISEKSEIFDDQFSVERPDGSNFTLKIRSTKLEDSAMYFCASRTTVIIEVNTEAFFGQGTRLTVV.

The chain joins TRBV6-1 to TRBJ2-1; the match to TRBD1 covers 8 bases. The V gene end was trimmed by 0 bases and the J gene end by 7 bases; junction bases not matched to a gene: 11. Germline V gives CDR1 MNHNS, CDR2 SASEGT. The CDR3 is 17 amino acids. The chain's CDR3 is CASSEALGTGGRNEQFF. CDR3 coding DNA: TGTGCCAGCAGTGAAGCGCTGGGAACAGGGGGGAGGAATGAGCAGTTCTTC.

This clonotype has only a few counts. The chain couples TRBV9 to TRBJ1-6; D call uncertain. Germline V gene data show CDR1 as SGDLS and CDR2 as YYNGEE. Trimming took off 3 bases at V and 8 bases at J, with 9 bases between the two ends. The CDR3 loop spans 13 amino acids. This chain's CDR3 is CASSALGDSPLHF. CDR3 sequence (DNA): TGTGCCAGCAGCGCCCTCGGGGATTCACCCCTCCACTTT. The whole variable domain, filled in from reference TRBV9 and TRBJ1-6, reads DSGVTQTPKHLITATGQRVTLRCSPRSGDLSVYWYQQSLDQGLQFLIQYYNGEERAKGNILERFSAQQFPDLHSELNLSSLELGDSALYFCASSALGDSPLHFGNGTRLTVT.

This clonotype was detected only a few times. This chain connects TRBV5-1 to TRBJ2-7; D possibly corresponds to TRBD1 (6 bases). Germline V gene data show CDR1 as SGHRS and CDR2 as YFSETQ. V was clipped by 1 base and J by 4 bases, with 12 bases between them. The CDR3 sequence is 14 residues long. CDR3 DNA: TGCGCCAGCAGCTTGATTCCAGGGGTGTACGAGCAGTACTTC. Amino acid sequence: CASSLIPGVYEQYF. The full variable domain, in which reference TRBV5-1 and TRBJ2-7 provide the parts outside the CDR3, is KAGVTQTPRYLIKTRGQQVTLSCSPISGHRSVSWYQQTPGQGLQFLFEYFSETQRNKGNFPGRFSGRQFSNSRSEMNVSTLELGDSALYLCASSLIPGVYEQYFGPGTRLTVT.

The chain links TRBV11-2 to TRBJ2-7; TRBD1 might be the D (8 bases). Germline V gene lookup returns CDR1 SGHAT and CDR2 FQNNGV. This CDR3 has 16 residues. The V end lost 1 base, the J end lost 7 bases, and 20 bases lay between the germline ends. The CDR3 spells CASSLGNRGGVNEQYF. In DNA form, the CDR3 reads TGTGCCAGCAGCTTAGGCAACAGGGGGGGGGTCAATGAGCAGTACTTC.

The rearrangement joins TRBV9 to TRBJ2-1, with no clear D. V was cut by 7 bases and J by 8 bases, with 10 bases left in between. The germline V gene has CDR1 SGDLS and CDR2 YYNGEE. The CDR3 consists of 11 residues. The CDR3 spells CASGLMDEQFF. CDR3 nucleotides: TGTGCCAGCGGGCTGATGGATGAGCAGTTCTTC.

The chain carries TRBV25-1 and TRBJ2-3, with 9 bases fitting TRBD1. Germline CDR1 reads MGHDK; CDR2 reads SYGVNS. Trimming at V came to 4 bases and at J to 2 bases, leaving 7 bases not matched to a gene. CDR3 length: 16 amino acids. The CDR3 region has the DNA TGTGCCAGCAGTGGTAGACAGGGGGGCCACACAGATACGCAGTATTTT. It encodes CASSGRQGGHTDTQYF.

The CDR3 DNA sequence: TGCAGCGTTACCCAGAATGAAAAACTGTTTTTT. Translated: CSVTQNEKLFF. This chain links TRBV29-1 with TRBJ1-4, with D unclear. Trimming removed 5 bases from V and 5 bases from J, with 6 bases in between. Germline assignment: CDR1 SQVTM and CDR2 ANQGSEA. The CDR3 is made up of 11 amino acids.

The gene calls are TRBV4-2 and TRBJ2-1, with D possibly TRBD2 on 6 matching bases. Germline values: CDR1 LGHNA, CDR2 YNFKEQ. The CDR3 has 16 residues. Trimming stripped 3 bases from V and 5 bases from J, with 17 bases between. This chain's CDR3 is CASSQKTGTYHNEQFF. The CDR3, as DNA: TGTGCCAGCAGCCAGAAGACCGGGACTTACCACAATGAGCAGTTCTTC.

This sequence joins TRBV4-1 and TRBJ2-2; 7 positions agree with TRBD1. CDR1 and CDR2 from the germline V gene are MGHRA and YSYEKL. V shed 0 bases and J 3 bases; nucleotides not matched to a gene: 7. The CDR3 runs 17 residues. CDR3 coding DNA: TGCGCCAGCAGCCAAGATCCCTTCGACAGGGACACCGGGGAGCTGTTTTTT. It yields the protein CASSQDPFDRDTGELFF.